The 26 T cell receptor beta chains below were found in one sample sequenced in a study of blood T cell repertoires in COVID-19. The data were produced by immunoSEQ multiplex PCR, yet TCRdb's version contains in-frame clones alone and is incomplete. The sample records over 350,000 clones, approximately 88% being singletons. Sequencing input: PBMCs or T cells enriched from blood (not recorded which). These receptors all come from a woman in her twenties or thirties with acute COVID-19.

This clone appeared a single time. The chain employs TRBV6-1 and TRBJ1-4, with 10 bases matching TRBD1. Trimming removed 4 bases from V and 1 base from J; junction bases left unmatched: 3. Germline V gene data show CDR1 as MNHNS and CDR2 as SASEGT. The CDR3 covers 16 residues. The CDR3 sequence: CASSVGQGLTNEKLFF. The CDR3 DNA reads as TGTGCCAGCAGTGTGGGACAGGGGTTAACTAATGAAAAACTGTTTTTT.

The rearrangement uses TRBV9 and TRBJ1-6, with D unresolved. Trimming shortened V by 0 bases and J by 0 bases, and 7 bases separated the two germline ends. The V gene's germline CDR1 is SGDLS and CDR2 YYNGEE. The CDR3 has 16 residues. CDR3: CASSVGASSYNSPLHF. CDR3 bases: TGTGCCAGCAGCGTAGGGGCGAGCTCCTATAATTCACCCCTCCACTTT.

The chain links TRBV4-1 to TRBJ1-1, with D tentatively TRBD1 (5 bases). Germline V CDR1 and CDR2: MGHRA, YSYEKL. The germline V and J ends were trimmed by 4 bases and 1 base, with 13 bases remaining between them. The CDR3 contains 15 residues. CDR3 loop: CASSPSGARNTEAFF. The CDR3 region has the DNA TGCGCCAGCAGCCCGAGTGGGGCAAGGAACACTGAAGCTTTCTTT.

The chain couples TRBV7-9 to TRBJ2-3; tentative D call: TRBD1 (5 bases). The CDR3 spans 14 residues. CDR1 and CDR2 from the germline V gene are SEHNR and FQNEAQ (reference sequence). With 5 bases removed from V and 4 bases from J, the gap between germline ends came to 13 bases. For the CDR3, the DNA is TGTGCCAGCAGCCCTAGAACCAGGGCAGATACGCAGTATTTT. Translating gives CASSPRTRADTQYF.

The chain has TRBV6-5 and TRBJ2-1, with D possibly being TRBD1 (5 bases). From germline, CDR1 is MNHEY and CDR2 SVGAGI. V lost 0 bases and J lost 6, with 12 bases in between. This CDR3 is built from 15 residues. The DNA of the CDR3 is TGTGCCAGCAGTTACTCCACGCAGGGTGGCAATGAGCAGTTCTTC. Encoded protein: CASSYSTQGGNEQFF.

The chain employs TRBV6-4 and TRBJ1-5; tentative D call: TRBD1 (5 bases). V was cut by 1 base and J by 6 bases, with 10 bases left in between. The CDR3 loop spans 14 amino acids. The germline V gene has CDR1 MRHNA and CDR2 SNTAGT. The DNA for the CDR3 is TGTGCCAGCAGTGACTTCGGGGGGAGTCAGCCCCAGCATTTT. Translated: CASSDFGGSQPQHF.

This clone appeared once. The chain couples TRBV7-3 to TRBJ2-7; D is uncertain. V lost 0 bases to trimming and J lost 6 bases, with 9 bases between them. CDR1 is SGHTA, CDR2 FQGTGA, per germline. The CDR3 length is 13 residues. Written as DNA, the CDR3 is TGTGCCAGCAGCTTAACGTTTAGCACCGAGCAGTACTTC. Protein: CASSLTFSTEQYF.

The chain is built from TRBV5-1 and TRBJ2-5, with D possibly TRBD1 on 6 matching bases. Germline V lookup: CDR1 SGHRS, CDR2 YFSETQ. The CDR3 consists of 15 residues. Trimming stripped 0 bases from V and 4 bases from J, with 13 bases between. Here the CDR3 DNA reads TGCGCCAGCAGCTTGGAAGGGGGTTATGGAGAGACCCAGTACTTC. Its protein is CASSLEGGYGETQYF.

V usage is TRBV9 and J usage is TRBJ2-7, with D maybe TRBD2 (6 bases). The germline V gene encodes CDR1 SGDLS and CDR2 YYNGEE. V was trimmed by 2 bases and J by 0 bases, leaving 12 bases between them. The CDR3 covers 15 residues. The CDR3 loop reads CASSVGTVRSYEQYF. CDR3 bases: TGTGCCAGCAGCGTCGGGACTGTCCGCTCCTACGAGCAGTACTTC.

This chain uses TRBV24-1 with TRBJ2-3, with 14 bases aligning to TRBD2. The CDR3 is 19 residues long. Germline trimming cut 5 bases from V and 5 bases from J; bases unmatched to any gene: 14. Germline V gene lookup returns CDR1 KGHDR and CDR2 SFDVKD. The CDR3 DNA reads as TGTGCCACCAGTGTGTCCGGGGGACTAGCGGGGGCTCGGGGAGATACGCAGTATTTT. Translating gives CATSVSGGLAGARGDTQYF.

This chain uses TRBV5-1 with TRBJ2-2; a weak D match, TRBD1 (6 bases). Trimming shortened V by 3 bases and J by 2 bases, and 8 bases separated the two germline ends. The CDR3 loop spans 14 amino acids. The V gene's germline CDR1 is SGHRS and CDR2 YFSETQ. The CDR3 here is CASSWTVNTGELFF. The CDR3 DNA follows: TGCGCCAGCAGCTGGACAGTCAACACCGGGGAGCTGTTTTTT.

The CDR3 region has the DNA TGTGCCAGCTCACCACCGGCGGGGGATCGAGAGACCCAGTACTTC. Translation: CASSPPAGDRETQYF. V gene TRBV18 combines with J gene TRBJ2-5; 7 bases map to TRBD2. The CDR3 loop spans 15 amino acids. Germline V gene sequence: CDR1 KGHSH, CDR2 LQKENI. J was trimmed by 4 bases and V by 0 bases; bases with no gene match: 5.

V usage is TRBV27 and J usage is TRBJ1-4; maybe TRBD1 (5 bases). V lost 2 bases to trimming and J lost 5 bases, with 15 bases between them. CDR3 length: 16 amino acids. Germline CDR1 and CDR2: MNHEY and SMNVEV (reference sequence). The CDR3 loop is CASSLRPGLENEKLFF. DNA for the CDR3: TGTGCCAGCAGTTTACGGCCAGGGCTGGAGAATGAAAAACTGTTTTTT.

The chain carries TRBV3-1 (or the pseudogene TRBV3-2) and TRBJ2-7; TRBD1 might be the D (5 bases). The CDR3 contains 18 residues. Trimming pared 0 bases from V and 5 bases from J, leaving 23 bases between. Germline V lookup: CDR1 LGHDT, CDR2 YNNKEL (reference sequence). The CDR3 bases are TGTGCCAGCAGCCAAGATAGGTCAGGGAAATTATTAGAGAACGAGCAGTACTTC. Its translation: CASSQDRSGKLLENEQYF.

This chain connects TRBV2 to TRBJ1-2; D may be TRBD1 (5 bases). Germline CDR1 SNHLY, CDR2 FYNNEI. The germline V and J ends were trimmed by 6 bases and 8 bases, with 13 bases remaining between them. The CDR3 is made up of 12 amino acids. Here the CDR3 DNA reads TGTGCCAGCAGCCGCGGGGCAGGCGGCTACACCTTC. Protein product: CASSRGAGGYTF.

This clone has only one observation. The J gene is TRBJ2-5, the V gene TRBV27; D perhaps matches TRBD1 (5 bases). This CDR3 spans 17 amino acids. The V end was cut by 5 bases, the J end by 1 base, with 20 bases between. Per the germline V gene, CDR1 is MNHEY and CDR2 is SMNVEV (reference sequence). CDR3 loop: CASSQPPLAGRQETQYF. DNA of the CDR3: TGTGCCAGCAGTCAACCACCTTTGGCAGGGCGCCAAGAGACCCAGTACTTC.

The gene calls are TRBV19 and TRBJ1-4, with 10 bases identical to TRBD1. This CDR3 has 13 residues. Looked up from germline, CDR1 is LNHDA and CDR2 is SQIVND (reference sequence). Trimming cost V 10 bases and J 5 bases; bases outside gene matches: 4. The CDR3 coding sequence is TGTGCCACCCAGGACAGGGGGAATGAAAAACTGTTTTTT. Its translation is CATQDRGNEKLFF.

The V call is TRBV14, the J call TRBJ2-3; the match to TRBD2 covers 14 bases. CDR3 size: 15 residues. Germline V lookup: CDR1 SGHDN, CDR2 FVKESK. J lost 8 bases, V lost 4 bases, and 5 bases had no gene match. Written as DNA, the CDR3 is TGTGCCAGCAGCCCAGGACTAGCGGGGGGATCTACGCAGTATTTT. Translated, it gives CASSPGLAGGSTQYF.

CDR3 region: CASSVGPSGGGRNYNEQFF. The CDR3 nucleotides read TGTGCCAGCAGCGTAGGCCCTAGCGGGGGGGGGCGGAATTACAATGAGCAGTTCTTC. The V call is TRBV9, the J call TRBJ2-1; 12 nucleotides agree with TRBD2. The germline CDR1 and CDR2 sequences are SGDLS and YYNGEE. Germline trimming cut 0 bases from V and 4 bases from J; bases unmatched to any gene: 11. This CDR3 region has 19 residues. The entire variable domain, with the rest obtained from reference TRBV9 and TRBJ2-1, is as follows: DSGVTQTPKHLITATGQRVTLRCSPRSGDLSVYWYQQSLDQGLQFLIQYYNGEERAKGNILERFSAQQFPDLHSELNLSSLELGDSALYFCASSVGPSGGGRNYNEQFFGPGTRLTVL.

The chain carries TRBV7-2 and TRBJ1-2; D not certain. The CDR3 length is 13 residues. Trimming cost V 10 bases and J 4 bases, with 16 bases left between them. Germline V gives CDR1 SGHTA, CDR2 FQGNSA. For the CDR3, the DNA is TGTGCCACCACGGGAGGGCACCCCTATGGCTACACCTTC. As protein: CATTGGHPYGYTF.

CDR3 region: CASSMVDRAYGYTF. CDR3 coding DNA: TGTGCCAGTAGTATGGTGGACAGAGCCTATGGCTACACCTTC. The chain recombines TRBV19 with TRBJ1-2, with D tentatively TRBD1 (6 bases). This CDR3 comprises 14 residues. With 3 bases removed from V and 4 bases from J, the gap between germline ends came to 12 bases. Germline V gene sequence: CDR1 LNHDA, CDR2 SQIVND (reference sequence).

This clone has just a few counts. CDR3 loop: CASSKQTGKNTEAFF. CDR3 nucleotides: TGTGCCAGTAGTAAACAGACAGGGAAGAACACTGAAGCTTTCTTT. V gene TRBV19 combines with J gene TRBJ1-1; 7 bases agree with TRBD1. The CDR3 is 15 amino acids. Germline CDR1 reads LNHDA; CDR2 reads SQIVND (reference sequence). V dropped 4 bases and J dropped 1; count of bases not matched to a gene: 6. The whole variable domain, filled in from reference TRBV19 and TRBJ1-1, reads DGGITQSPKYLFRKEGQNVTLSCEQNLNHDAMYWYRQDPGQGLRLIYYSQIVNDFQKGDIAEGYSVSREKKESFPLTVTSAQKNPTAFYLCASSKQTGKNTEAFFGQGTRLTVV.

The chain couples TRBV27 to TRBJ2-7; the match to TRBD2 covers 7 bases. J was trimmed by 0 bases and V by 5 bases; bases with no gene match: 10. CDR3 length: 16 residues. Germline CDR1 reads MNHEY; CDR2 reads SMNVEV (reference sequence). CDR3 sequence reads: CASSPLDLAASYEQYF. The DNA of the CDR3 is TGTGCCAGCAGTCCCCTCGACCTAGCGGCCTCCTACGAGCAGTACTTC.

The chain joins TRBV2 to TRBJ2-7, with 10 bases that match TRBD2. Trimming cost V 7 bases and J 7 bases; bases outside gene matches: 7. This CDR3 comprises 13 residues. Germline values: CDR1 SNHLY, CDR2 FYNNEI. CDR3 region: CASTERGGSEQYF. Here the CDR3 DNA reads TGTGCCAGCACCGAGCGGGGGGGGAGTGAGCAGTACTTC.

The V and J genes are TRBV9 and TRBJ2-2; 11 bases align to TRBD1. V was pared by 0 bases and J by 3 bases, with 4 bases of the junction left unmatched. There are 17 residues in the CDR3. The germline V gene has CDR1 SGDLS and CDR2 YYNGEE. The CDR3 is CASSVARTGGDTGELFF. CDR3 DNA sequence: TGTGCCAGCAGCGTAGCCCGGACAGGGGGCGACACCGGGGAGCTGTTTTTT. Full variable domain (remainder filled in from reference TRBV9 and TRBJ2-2): DSGVTQTPKHLITATGQRVTLRCSPRSGDLSVYWYQQSLDQGLQFLIQYYNGEERAKGNILERFSAQQFPDLHSELNLSSLELGDSALYFCASSVARTGGDTGELFFGEGSRLTVL.

About this clone: This sample also contains other DNA sequences that code for the same CDR3. V and J are TRBV5-1 and TRBJ1-6; the match to TRBD1 covers 10 bases. The V and J ends lost 4 bases and 9 bases, in that order; junction bases with no gene match: 4. Germline lookup yields CDR1 SGHRS and CDR2 YFSETQ. The length of the CDR3 is 14 residues. In nucleotides, the CDR3 is TGCGCCAGCAGCCAAGGACAGGGGGGTTCACCCCTCCACTTT. This translates into CASSQGQGGSPLHF.